This TCR beta chain was profiled in a study of blood T cells in healthy people across ages. Using a J-beta primer mix together with a sample-barcoded 5' primer, a second PCR was run for roughly 7 to 11 cycles. MiXCR, applied by TCRdb to the 5' RACE reads, yields one record per CDR3 protein. The data hold hundreds of thousands of distinct CDR3 sequences, with 25% observed a single time. Germline assignment: CDR1 MNHNY and CDR2 SVGAGI (reference sequence). The CDR3 length is 16 residues. V lost 6 bases and J lost 6; bases outside the gene matches: 7. Another study also made use of these data, one on T cells of mothers and their children. As reported in that work: Using around 1.5 ug per 15 ul, all extracted RNA underwent cDNA synthesis.

What was sequenced was blood. The chain combines TRBV6-6 with TRBJ1-6; 11 bases line up with TRBD1. The receptor's source is a boy aged 5-17 years in good health. CDR3 DNA sequence: TGTGCCAGCAGACCCGGACAGGGGGCCTCTAATTCACCCCTCCACTTT. Its translation: CASRPGQGASNSPLHF.